These 25 T cell receptor beta chains share one sample of origin, sequenced in a study of tissue T cells after allogeneic stem cell transplantation. Produced via immunoSEQ multiplex PCR; TCRdb's table is partial and in-frame only. The top ten hold roughly 3.8% of the sample, which has tens of thousands of clones, about nine tenths seen once. The material was blood, obtained before transplantation. These receptors all come from a woman aged 40-69 years who later had graft-versus-host disease after an allogeneic stem cell transplant.

This clone has more than one count but fewer than ten. The rearrangement uses TRBV6-2 or TRBV6-3 and TRBJ2-7, with TRBD2 matching over 8 bases. J was trimmed by 3 bases and V by 1 base; bases with no gene match: 5. The CDR3 is 15 residues long. Germline V lookup: CDR1 MNHEY, CDR2 SVGEGT. The CDR3 coding sequence is TGTGCCAGCAGTTACTTTCTAGCGGGCCTCTACGAGCAGTACTTC. Its translation: CASSYFLAGLYEQYF.

This clone was observed a single time. This chain joins TRBV6-5 and TRBJ1-1; D is perhaps TRBD1 (5 bases). Germline CDR1 and CDR2: MNHEY and SVGAGI. V lost 6 bases and J lost 0, with 11 bases in between. The CDR3 runs to 14 residues. The CDR3 loop is CASRLQGMNTEAFF. In DNA form, the CDR3 reads TGTGCCAGCAGGCTCCAGGGAATGAACACTGAAGCTTTCTTT.

The chain joins TRBV18 to TRBJ1-2; maybe TRBD1 (5 bases). Deletions cut 3 bases from V and 1 base from J, with 9 bases between. CDR1 is KGHSH and CDR2 is LQKENI in the germline V gene. The length of the CDR3 is 14 residues. The CDR3 DNA sequence: TGTGCCAGCTCACCGCAGGGAGTTAACTATGGCTACACCTTC. This translates into CASSPQGVNYGYTF.

This rearrangement joins TRBV7-2 to TRBJ2-3; 10 nucleotides align to TRBD1. This CDR3 has 18 residues. After removal of 5 bases from V and 1 base from J, the junction contained 12 bases not matched to a gene. CDR1 is SGHTA and CDR2 is FQGNSA in the germline V gene. CDR3 sequence (DNA): TGTGCCAGCAGCGTAGAGTTCCTCGGGACAGGGGGCACAGATACGCAGTATTTT. This sequence encodes CASSVEFLGTGGTDTQYF. Supplemented by reference TRBV7-2 and TRBJ2-3, the full variable domain reads GAGVSQSPSNKVTEKGKDVELRCDPISGHTALYWYRQSLGQGLEFLIYFQGNSAPDKSGLPSDRFSAERTGGSVSTLTIQRTQQEDSAVYLCASSVEFLGTGGTDTQYFGPGTRLTVL.

The chain has TRBV28 and TRBJ1-2; possible D gene TRBD1, 5 bases. Germline V CDR1 and CDR2: MDHEN, SYDVKM. The CDR3 spans 13 residues. The V gene lost 2 bases and the J gene lost 3 bases, with 7 bases spanning the gap. The CDR3 region is CASSLGGDYGYTF. In DNA, the CDR3 is TGTGCCAGCAGTTTAGGAGGGGACTATGGCTACACCTTC.

The V and J genes are TRBV2 and TRBJ1-3; a weak D match, TRBD1 (5 bases). This CDR3 is 15 amino acids long. Germline V gives CDR1 SNHLY, CDR2 FYNNEI. V dropped 6 bases and J dropped 3 bases, with 15 bases sitting between them. CDR3 coding DNA: TGTGCCAGCAGCATTACAGGCTCCGGTGGAAACACCATATATTTT. Encoded protein: CASSITGSGGNTIYF.

This chain's CDR3 is CASSLNAGGSRNTQYF. The CDR3 DNA is TGTGCCAGCAGCTTGAATGCGGGAGGGAGCAGGAATACGCAGTATTTT. The chain employs TRBV5-4 and TRBJ2-3; 9 nucleotides align to TRBD2. V lost 1 base and J lost 7; bases outside the gene matches: 10. The CDR3 runs 16 residues. Germline V CDR1 and CDR2: SGHNT, YYREEE (reference sequence).

The chain joins TRBV19 to TRBJ2-7; 7 nucleotides match TRBD2. With 4 bases clipped from V and 5 bases from J, the junction kept 5 bases outside the gene matches. The germline gives CDR1 LNHDA, CDR2 SQIVND (reference sequence). The CDR3 runs to 13 residues. CDR3 sequence reads: CASSTGGGNEQYF. CDR3 in DNA: TGTGCCAGTAGTACGGGGGGAGGGAACGAGCAGTACTTC.

This clone appeared a few times. In nucleotides, the CDR3 is TGTGCCAGCAGTGAAGGGCTGGGCCCGGGGCATTTT. Its translation: CASSEGLGPGHF. The chain couples TRBV2 to TRBJ1-5, with D unresolved. The CDR3 totals 12 residues. Trimming shortened V by 1 base and J by 15 bases, and 13 bases separated the two germline ends. CDR1 and CDR2 (germline): SNHLY, FYNNEI. The entire variable domain, with the rest obtained from reference TRBV2 and TRBJ1-5, is as follows: EPEVTQTPSHQVTQMGQEVILRCVPISNHLYFYWYRQILGQKVEFLVSFYNNEISEKSEIFDDQFSVERPDGSNFTLKIRSTKLEDSAMYFCASSEGLGPGHFGDGTRLSIL.

The V call is TRBV10-3, the J call TRBJ2-7; D is perhaps TRBD1 (7 bases). V was cut by 2 bases and J by 8 bases, with 10 bases left in between. Looked up from germline, CDR1 is ENHRY and CDR2 is SYGVKD. This CDR3 has 12 amino acids. The CDR3 loop reads CAISEAGQKQYF. The CDR3 DNA reads TGTGCCATCAGTGAGGCGGGACAGAAGCAGTACTTC.

This chain connects TRBV28 to TRBJ1-5; TRBD1 is a possible D gene (5 bases). The CDR3 has 14 amino acids. From germline, CDR1 is MDHEN and CDR2 SYDVKM. Trimming cost V 5 bases and J 7 bases, with 15 bases left between them. CDR3 bases: TGTGCCAGCAGTGTCCAGGGATTCGGGCAGCCCCAGCATTTT. Protein product: CASSVQGFGQPQHF.

CDR3 nucleotide sequence: TGTGCCAGCAGCTTAGAGGGTTGGCAGGGGAGAAAGACCCAGTACTTC. Its protein product is CASSLEGWQGRKTQYF. The chain is built from TRBV7-9 and TRBJ2-5; D may be TRBD1 (6 bases). In germline, CDR1 is SEHNR, CDR2 FQNEAQ (reference sequence). The CDR3 extends over 16 amino acids. Trimming stripped 1 base from V and 6 bases from J, with 18 bases between.

The chain has TRBV6-6 and TRBJ1-1; no definite D call. Germline V CDR1 and CDR2: MNHNY, SVGAGI (reference sequence). Trimming removed 6 bases from V and 3 bases from J, with 11 bases in between. The CDR3 length is 13 residues. CDR3 bases: TGTGCCAGCAGCTACGAAATAGACACTGAAGCTTTCTTT. It yields the protein CASSYEIDTEAFF.

The chain uses TRBV24-1 and TRBJ2-1; unclear D gene. CDR3 length equals 13 residues. Germline V gene lookup returns CDR1 KGHDR and CDR2 SFDVKD. Trimming stripped 5 bases from V and 8 bases from J, with 12 bases between. In nucleotides, the CDR3 is TGTGCCACCAGTGTATGGGGTCGGGATGAGCAGTTCTTC. This translates into CATSVWGRDEQFF.

V and J are TRBV2 and TRBJ2-5; D possibly matches TRBD1 or TRBD2 (5 bases each). The V end lost 6 bases, the J end lost 6 bases, and 8 bases lay between the germline ends. This CDR3 region has 11 residues. CDR1 is SNHLY, CDR2 FYNNEI, per germline. The CDR3 nucleotides read TGTGCCAGCAGCTCGGGACAGACCCAGTACTTC. It codes for CASSSGQTQYF. Combining the CDR3 with reference TRBV2 and TRBJ2-5 gives the whole variable domain EPEVTQTPSHQVTQMGQEVILRCVPISNHLYFYWYRQILGQKVEFLVSFYNNEISEKSEIFDDQFSVERPDGSNFTLKIRSTKLEDSAMYFCASSSGQTQYFGPGTRLLVL.

This chain links TRBV4-2 with TRBJ2-2; TRBD2 aligns across 10 bases. The germline gives CDR1 LGHNA, CDR2 YNFKEQ. Trimming removed 4 bases from V and 1 base from J; junction bases left unmatched: 0. The CDR3 loop spans 15 amino acids. The CDR3 loop is CASSLAGGNTGELFF. The CDR3 region has the DNA TGTGCCAGCAGCCTAGCGGGAGGGAACACCGGGGAGCTGTTTTTT.

V is TRBV20-1 and J is TRBJ2-1; D is unresolved. The V gene's germline CDR1 is DFQATT and CDR2 SNEGSKA (reference sequence). V dropped 7 bases and J dropped 12 bases, with 16 bases sitting between them. The length of the CDR3 is 11 residues. CDR3 loop: CSGYMKSGQFF. The DNA of the CDR3 is TGCAGTGGATATATGAAGTCTGGGCAGTTCTTC.

V and J are TRBV19 and TRBJ2-1, with D hard to call. The CDR3 runs to 14 residues. V was clipped by 5 bases and J by 7 bases, with 15 bases between them. CDR1 is LNHDA and CDR2 is SQIVND in the germline V gene (reference sequence). The CDR3 coding sequence is TGTGCCAGTAGTGTCGGGTACCCCGCTAATGAGCAGTTCTTC. The encoded protein is CASSVGYPANEQFF.

The chain is built from TRBV6-5 and TRBJ2-2; 10 bases map to TRBD1. Germline CDR1 is MNHEY and CDR2 is SVGAGI. The CDR3 has 15 amino acids. The junction had 3 bases not matched to a gene; V was cut back by 6 bases and J by 2 bases. The CDR3 loop reads CASSRDRGNTGELFF. CDR3 DNA: TGTGCCAGCAGCAGGGACAGGGGCAACACCGGGGAGCTGTTTTTT.

Only one count was recorded for this clone. This chain uses TRBV28 with TRBJ1-5; D is uncertain. Germline CDR1 is MDHEN and CDR2 is SYDVKM. Trimming left V 5 bases short and J 1 base short, with 9 bases between. This CDR3 spans 14 amino acids. CDR3 DNA: TGTGCCAGCAGTCCCACGCGGAGCAATCAGCCCCAGCATTTT. Translation: CASSPTRSNQPQHF. Drawing the rest from reference TRBV28 and TRBJ1-5, the complete variable domain is DVKVTQSSRYLVKRTGEKVFLECVQDMDHENMFWYRQDPGLGLRLIYFSYDVKMKEKGDIPEGYSVSREKKERFSLILESASTNQTSMYLCASSPTRSNQPQHFGDGTRLSIL.

The table lists this clone with a count of one. The V call is TRBV23-1, the J call TRBJ1-5; no firm D call. TRBV23-1 is identified as an open reading frame with a role that is uncertain. Deletions cut 2 bases from V and 5 bases from J, with 16 bases between. The CDR3 is 16 residues long. The CDR3 reads CASSQERGGRDQPQHF. CDR3 nucleotides: TGCGCCAGCAGTCAAGAACGGGGAGGACGGGATCAGCCCCAGCATTTT.

The genes are TRBV7-9 and TRBJ2-7; D unresolved. CDR1 is SEHNR and CDR2 is FQNEAQ in the germline V gene (reference sequence). CDR3 length: 14 amino acids. Trimming stripped 4 bases from V and 0 bases from J, with 10 bases between. The CDR3 nucleotides are TGTGCCAGCAGCTCGACTTCCACCTCCTACGAGCAGTACTTC. Its protein is CASSSTSTSYEQYF.

The chain is built from TRBV7-2 and TRBJ1-5, with 10 nucleotides matching TRBD1. V gave up 5 bases and J gave up 2 bases; unmatched junction bases: 9. Looked up from germline, CDR1 is SGHTA and CDR2 is FQGNSA. The CDR3 spans 17 residues. DNA for the CDR3: TGTGCCAGCAGCCCCCCGACAGGGGGCTTCGGCAATCAGCCCCAGCATTTT. This encodes CASSPPTGGFGNQPQHF.

This chain connects TRBV6-2 or TRBV6-3 to TRBJ2-7, with D possibly TRBD1 on 5 matching bases. Trimming removed 2 bases from V and 2 bases from J, with 28 bases in between. CDR3 length: 20 amino acids. Germline CDR1 is MNHEY and CDR2 is SVGEGT. This chain's CDR3 is CASSYPTLQAADTSTYEQYF. The CDR3 DNA sequence: TGTGCCAGCAGTTACCCGACCTTGCAGGCTGCGGACACCTCTACCTACGAGCAGTACTTC.

This clone was seen just once. The rearrangement joins TRBV11-3 to TRBJ2-1; D remains ambiguous. CDR1 is SGHNT and CDR2 is YENEEA in the germline V gene. CDR3 length equals 15 residues. Deletions cut 1 base from V and 2 bases from J, with 9 bases between. CDR3 in amino acids: CASSLGSGTYNEQFF. The CDR3 bases are TGTGCCAGCAGCTTAGGTTCGGGCACCTACAATGAGCAGTTCTTC.